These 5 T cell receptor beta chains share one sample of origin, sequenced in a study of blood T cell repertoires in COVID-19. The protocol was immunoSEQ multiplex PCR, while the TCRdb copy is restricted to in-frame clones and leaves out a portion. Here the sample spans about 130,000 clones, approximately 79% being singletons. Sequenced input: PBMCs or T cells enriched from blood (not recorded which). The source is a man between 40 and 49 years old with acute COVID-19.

The chain's CDR3 is CASCLLAGGGNEQFF. CDR3 DNA: TGCGCCAGCTGCCTTTTGGCGGGAGGAGGCAATGAGCAGTTCTTC. The chain is built from TRBV5-1 and TRBJ2-1; 8 bases are shared with TRBD2. The germline V gene has CDR1 SGHRS and CDR2 YFSETQ. This CDR3 is 15 amino acids long. V was pared by 7 bases and J by 6 bases, with 12 bases of the junction left unmatched. The whole variable domain, filled in from reference TRBV5-1 and TRBJ2-1, reads KAGVTQTPRYLIKTRGQQVTLSCSPISGHRSVSWYQQTPGQGLQFLFEYFSETQRNKGNFPGRFSGRQFSNSRSEMNVSTLELGDSALYLCASCLLAGGGNEQFFGPGTRLTVL.

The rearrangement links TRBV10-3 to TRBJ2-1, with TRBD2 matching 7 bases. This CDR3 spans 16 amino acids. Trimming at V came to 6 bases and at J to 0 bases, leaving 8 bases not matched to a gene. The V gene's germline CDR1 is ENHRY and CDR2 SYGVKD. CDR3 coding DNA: TGTGCCATCAGCGGAAAGGGAGGGAGCTCCTACAATGAGCAGTTCTTC. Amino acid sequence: CAISGKGGSSYNEQFF.

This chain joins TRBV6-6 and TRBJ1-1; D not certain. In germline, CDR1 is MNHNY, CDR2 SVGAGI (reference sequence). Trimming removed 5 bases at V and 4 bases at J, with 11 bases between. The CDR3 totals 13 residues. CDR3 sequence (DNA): TGTGCCAGCAGTACCCCGGGTGTCACTGAAGCTTTCTTT. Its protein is CASSTPGVTEAFF.

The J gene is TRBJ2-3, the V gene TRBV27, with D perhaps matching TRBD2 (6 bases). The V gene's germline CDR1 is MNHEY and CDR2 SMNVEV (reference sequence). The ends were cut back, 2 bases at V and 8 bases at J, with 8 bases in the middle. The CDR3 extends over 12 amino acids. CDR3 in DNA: TGTGCCAGCAGTTTAGGGCGGGGTACGCAGTATTTT. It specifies CASSLGRGTQYF.

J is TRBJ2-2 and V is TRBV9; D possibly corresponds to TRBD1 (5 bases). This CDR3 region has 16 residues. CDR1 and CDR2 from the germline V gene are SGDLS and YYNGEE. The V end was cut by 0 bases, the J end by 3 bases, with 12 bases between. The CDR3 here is CASSVVAGWDTGELFF. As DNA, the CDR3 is TGTGCCAGCAGCGTAGTAGCAGGGTGGGACACCGGGGAGCTGTTTTTT. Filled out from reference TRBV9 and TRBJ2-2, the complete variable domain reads DSGVTQTPKHLITATGQRVTLRCSPRSGDLSVYWYQQSLDQGLQFLIQYYNGEERAKGNILERFSAQQFPDLHSELNLSSLELGDSALYFCASSVVAGWDTGELFFGEGSRLTVL.